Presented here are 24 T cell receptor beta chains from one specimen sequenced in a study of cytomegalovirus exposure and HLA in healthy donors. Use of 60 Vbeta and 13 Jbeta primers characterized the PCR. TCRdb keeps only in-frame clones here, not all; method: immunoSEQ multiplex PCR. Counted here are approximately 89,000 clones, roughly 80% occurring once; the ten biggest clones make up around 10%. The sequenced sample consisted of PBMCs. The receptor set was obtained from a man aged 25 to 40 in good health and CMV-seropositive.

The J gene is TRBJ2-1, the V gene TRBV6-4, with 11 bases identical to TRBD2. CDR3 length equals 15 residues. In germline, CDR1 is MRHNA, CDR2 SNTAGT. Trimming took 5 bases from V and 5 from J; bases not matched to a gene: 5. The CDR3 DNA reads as TGTGCCAGCAGTTATAGCGGGGGGGAAAACAATGAGCAGTTCTTC. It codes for CASSYSGGENNEQFF.

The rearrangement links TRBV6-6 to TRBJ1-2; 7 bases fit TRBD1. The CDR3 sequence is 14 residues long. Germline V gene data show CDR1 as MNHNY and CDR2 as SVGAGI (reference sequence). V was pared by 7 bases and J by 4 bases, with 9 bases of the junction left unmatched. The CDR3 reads CASTNTGAGYGYTF. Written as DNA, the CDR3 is TGTGCCAGCACGAATACAGGGGCGGGCTATGGCTACACCTTC.

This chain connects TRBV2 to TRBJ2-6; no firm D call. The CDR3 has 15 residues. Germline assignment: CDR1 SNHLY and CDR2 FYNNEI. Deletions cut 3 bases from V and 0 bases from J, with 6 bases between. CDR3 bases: TGTGCCAGCAGTGACCCGGTCTCTGGGGCCAACGTCCTGACTTTC. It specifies CASSDPVSGANVLTF.

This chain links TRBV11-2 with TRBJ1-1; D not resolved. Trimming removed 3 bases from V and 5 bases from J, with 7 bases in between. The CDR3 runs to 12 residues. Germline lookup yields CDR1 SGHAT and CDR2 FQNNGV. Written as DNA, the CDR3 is TGTGCCAGCAGCTTTCTTACAACTGAAGCTTTCTTT. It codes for CASSFLTTEAFF.

The CDR3 DNA follows: TGCGCCAGCAGCCCGCCGACAGGTTCCGACTTCTCTGGAAACACCATATATTTT. Translation: CASSPPTGSDFSGNTIYF. This rearrangement joins TRBV4-1 to TRBJ1-3; D possibly corresponds to TRBD1 (6 bases). The germline V and J ends were trimmed by 4 bases and 0 bases, with 19 bases remaining between them. Germline CDR1 MGHRA, CDR2 YSYEKL. The length of the CDR3 is 18 residues.

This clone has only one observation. The CDR3 sequence: CASSLGTGRAKNIQYF. CDR3 sequence (DNA): TGTGCCAGCAGTTTGGGGACAGGGCGGGCCAAAAACATTCAGTACTTC. This chain links TRBV28 with TRBJ2-4; 9 nucleotides match TRBD1. The CDR3 runs to 16 residues. V shed 3 bases and J 1 base; nucleotides not matched to a gene: 4. Per germline, CDR1 MDHEN and CDR2 SYDVKM. The full variable domain, with the rest looked up from reference TRBV28 and TRBJ2-4, is DVKVTQSSRYLVKRTGEKVFLECVQDMDHENMFWYRQDPGLGLRLIYFSYDVKMKEKGDIPEGYSVSREKKERFSLILESASTNQTSMYLCASSLGTGRAKNIQYFGAGTRLSVL.

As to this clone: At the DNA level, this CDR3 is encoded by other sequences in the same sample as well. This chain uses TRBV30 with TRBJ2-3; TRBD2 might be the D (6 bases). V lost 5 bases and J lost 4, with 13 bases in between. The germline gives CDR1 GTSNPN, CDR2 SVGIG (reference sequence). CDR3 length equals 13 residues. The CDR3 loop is CAWGLRRADTQYF. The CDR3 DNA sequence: TGTGCCTGGGGCCTCAGGAGGGCAGATACGCAGTATTTT. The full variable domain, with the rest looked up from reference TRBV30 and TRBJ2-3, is SQTIHQWPATLVQPVGSPLSLECTVEGTSNPNLYWYRQAAGRGLQLLFYSVGIGQISSEVPQNLSASRPQDRQFILSSKKLLLSDSGFYLCAWGLRRADTQYFGPGTRLTVL.

The CDR3 DNA reads as TGTGCCATCAGTGAACGGGACAGCTCTAGCACAGATACGCAGTATTTT. Its protein product is CAISERDSSSTDTQYF. This chain uses TRBV10-3 with TRBJ2-3; 7 positions agree with TRBD1. The CDR3 loop spans 16 amino acids. The germline gives CDR1 ENHRY, CDR2 SYGVKD. The ends lost 3 bases at V and 0 bases at J; junction bases unmatched: 6.

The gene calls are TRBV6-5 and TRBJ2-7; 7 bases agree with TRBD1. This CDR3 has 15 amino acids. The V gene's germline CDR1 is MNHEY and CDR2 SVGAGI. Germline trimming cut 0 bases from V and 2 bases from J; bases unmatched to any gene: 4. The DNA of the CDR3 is TGTGCCAGCAGTTACTCGGTCAGGGGGACCTACGAGCAGTACTTC. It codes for CASSYSVRGTYEQYF.

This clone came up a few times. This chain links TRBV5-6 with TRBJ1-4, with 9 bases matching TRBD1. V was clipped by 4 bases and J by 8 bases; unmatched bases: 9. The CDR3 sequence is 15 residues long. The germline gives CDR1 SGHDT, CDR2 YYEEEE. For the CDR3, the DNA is TGTGCCAGCAGCAACCGGGACAGGGTCGGGGAAAAACTGTTTTTT. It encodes CASSNRDRVGEKLFF.

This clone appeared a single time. The CDR3 nucleotides are TGCAGCGCCCTCCTGCGCGGACAGGGGGCGGAAGGGGCCAACGTCCTGACTTTC. This translates into CSALLRGQGAEGANVLTF. The chain uses TRBV29-1 and TRBJ2-6, with 11 bases matching TRBD1. The CDR3 has 18 residues. V was pared by 7 bases and J by 4 bases, with 15 bases of the junction left unmatched. Germline CDR1 reads SQVTM; CDR2 reads ANQGSEA.

The CDR3 sequence: CASMVRGDNSPLHF. The CDR3 DNA is TGTGCCAGCATGGTCAGGGGAGATAATTCACCCCTCCACTTT. This sequence joins TRBV2 and TRBJ1-6, with a weak D call TRBD1 (6 bases). Trimming shortened V by 7 bases and J by 5 bases, and 12 bases separated the two germline ends. Germline CDR1 reads SNHLY; CDR2 reads FYNNEI. This CDR3 has 14 amino acids.

The CDR3 DNA is TGTGCCTGGAGGGACAGGGGGCTATCCGTAAGCGGCTACACCTTC. The encoded protein is CAWRDRGLSVSGYTF. V usage is TRBV30 and J usage is TRBJ1-2; TRBD1 aligns across 11 bases. V lost 3 bases and J lost 8; bases outside the gene matches: 11. Germline V lookup: CDR1 GTSNPN, CDR2 SVGIG (reference sequence). CDR3 length equals 15 residues.

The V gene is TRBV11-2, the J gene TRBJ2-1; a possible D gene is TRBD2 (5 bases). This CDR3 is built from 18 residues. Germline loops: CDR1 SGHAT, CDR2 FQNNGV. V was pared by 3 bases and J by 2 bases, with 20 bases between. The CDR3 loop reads CASSLSLSFAGPYNEQFF. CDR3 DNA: TGTGCCAGCAGCTTGAGTTTGAGTTTTGCGGGTCCCTACAATGAGCAGTTCTTC.

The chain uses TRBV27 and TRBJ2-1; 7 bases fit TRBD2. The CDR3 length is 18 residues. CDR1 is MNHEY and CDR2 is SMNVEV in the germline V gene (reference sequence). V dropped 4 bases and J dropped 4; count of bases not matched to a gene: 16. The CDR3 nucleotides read TGTGCCAGCAGTTCCCGACAATGGACTAGGGGCAAGTACAATGAGCAGTTCTTC. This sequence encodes CASSSRQWTRGKYNEQFF.

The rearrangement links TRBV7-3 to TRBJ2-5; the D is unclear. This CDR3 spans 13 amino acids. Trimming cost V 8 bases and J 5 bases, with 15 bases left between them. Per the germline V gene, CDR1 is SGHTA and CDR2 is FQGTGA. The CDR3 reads CASSETHSETQYF. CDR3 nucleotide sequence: TGTGCCAGCTCCGAAACCCACTCTGAGACCCAGTACTTC.

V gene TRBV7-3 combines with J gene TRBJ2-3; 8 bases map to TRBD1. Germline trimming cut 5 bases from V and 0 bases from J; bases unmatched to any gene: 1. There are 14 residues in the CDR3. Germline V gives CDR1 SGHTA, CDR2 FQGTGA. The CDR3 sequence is CASSDRGSTDTQYF. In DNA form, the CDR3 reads TGTGCCAGCAGCGACAGGGGTAGCACAGATACGCAGTATTTT.

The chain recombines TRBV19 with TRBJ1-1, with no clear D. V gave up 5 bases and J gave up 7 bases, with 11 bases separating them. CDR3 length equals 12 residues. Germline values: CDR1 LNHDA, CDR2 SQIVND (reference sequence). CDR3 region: CASSPQGGEAFF. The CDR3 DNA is TGTGCCAGTAGTCCCCAAGGAGGTGAAGCTTTCTTT. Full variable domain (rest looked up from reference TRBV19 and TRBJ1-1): DGGITQSPKYLFRKEGQNVTLSCEQNLNHDAMYWYRQDPGQGLRLIYYSQIVNDFQKGDIAEGYSVSREKKESFPLTVTSAQKNPTAFYLCASSPQGGEAFFGQGTRLTVV.

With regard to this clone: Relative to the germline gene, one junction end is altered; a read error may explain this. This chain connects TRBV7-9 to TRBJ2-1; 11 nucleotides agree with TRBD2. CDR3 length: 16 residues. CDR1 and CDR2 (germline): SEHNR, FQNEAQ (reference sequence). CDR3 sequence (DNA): TGTTCCAGCACCCGACTAGCGGGGCCAAAGTACAATGAGCAGTTCTTC. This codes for CSSTRLAGPKYNEQFF.

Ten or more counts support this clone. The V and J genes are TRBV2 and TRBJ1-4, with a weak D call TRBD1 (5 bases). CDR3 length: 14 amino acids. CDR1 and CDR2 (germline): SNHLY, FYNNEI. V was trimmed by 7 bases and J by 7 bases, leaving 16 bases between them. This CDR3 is CASTQQGLGEKLFF. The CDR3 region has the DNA TGTGCCAGCACTCAGCAGGGTTTAGGTGAAAAACTGTTTTTT.

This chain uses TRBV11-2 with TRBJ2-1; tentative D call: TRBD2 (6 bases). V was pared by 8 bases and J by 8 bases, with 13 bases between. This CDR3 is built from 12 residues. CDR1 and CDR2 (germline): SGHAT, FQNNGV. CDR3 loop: CASGRGIDEQFF. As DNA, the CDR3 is TGTGCCAGCGGTCGGGGGATCGATGAGCAGTTCTTC.

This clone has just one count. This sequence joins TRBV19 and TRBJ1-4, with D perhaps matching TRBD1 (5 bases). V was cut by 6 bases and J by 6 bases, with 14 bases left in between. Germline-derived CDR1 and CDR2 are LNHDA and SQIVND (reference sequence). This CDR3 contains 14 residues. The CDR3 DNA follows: TGTGCCAGTAGGCTCCCAGGGTCAGATGAAAAACTGTTTTTT. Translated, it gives CASRLPGSDEKLFF.

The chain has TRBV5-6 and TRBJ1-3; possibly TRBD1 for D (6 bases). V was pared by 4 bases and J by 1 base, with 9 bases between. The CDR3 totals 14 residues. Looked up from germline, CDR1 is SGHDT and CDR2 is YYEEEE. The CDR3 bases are TGTGCCAGCAGCCGTACAGGGTCTGGAAACACCATATATTTT. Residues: CASSRTGSGNTIYF.

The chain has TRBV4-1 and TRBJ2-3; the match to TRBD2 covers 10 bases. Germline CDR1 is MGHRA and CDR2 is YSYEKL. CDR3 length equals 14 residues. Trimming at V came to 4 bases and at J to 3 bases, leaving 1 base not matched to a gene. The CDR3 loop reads CASSPGLATDTQYF. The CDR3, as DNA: TGCGCCAGCAGCCCGGGACTAGCGACAGATACGCAGTATTTT.